These 30 T cell receptor beta chains originate from one sample sequenced in a study of blood T cell repertoires in COVID-19. TCRdb's copy holds only in-frame clones and misses some; the assay was immunoSEQ multiplex PCR. Of tens of thousands of clones detected, roughly 88% appear once; the ten largest clones hold roughly 12%. Sample: peripheral blood. These receptors all come from a human donor with active COVID-19. The donor label of this sample is uncertain.

V gene TRBV19 combines with J gene TRBJ1-2; D gene ambiguous. This CDR3 region has 15 residues. Germline V gives CDR1 LNHDA, CDR2 SQIVND (reference sequence). V shed 1 base and J shed 0 bases, with 9 bases lying between them. The CDR3 here is CASSIASAANYGYTF. CDR3 nucleotides: TGTGCCAGTAGTATAGCATCGGCGGCTAACTATGGCTACACCTTC.

The chain links TRBV19 to TRBJ1-2, with TRBD1 matching over 7 bases. Unmatched junction bases numbered 12, after V lost 6 bases and J lost 8 bases. This CDR3 contains 14 residues. CDR1 and CDR2 (germline): LNHDA, SQIVND (reference sequence). In nucleotides, the CDR3 is TGTGCCAGTAGCCCCGCCGGGACAGCTGCGGGCTACACCTTC. It translates to CASSPAGTAAGYTF.

The chain has TRBV10-3 and TRBJ2-7; TRBD2 matches 8 bases. The germline V gene has CDR1 ENHRY and CDR2 SYGVKD. The ends lost 0 bases at V and 6 bases at J; junction bases unmatched: 10. The length of the CDR3 is 16 residues. CDR3 protein: CAISESPPGGSGEQYF. Here the CDR3 DNA reads TGTGCCATCAGTGAGTCCCCTCCGGGAGGGTCAGGCGAGCAGTACTTC.

This chain links TRBV30 with TRBJ1-5, with 12 bases identical to TRBD1. Germline V CDR1 and CDR2: GTSNPN, SVGIG (reference sequence). The CDR3 covers 15 residues. The V segment lost 2 bases and the J segment 6 bases; nucleotides outside the gene matches: 5. The CDR3 coding sequence is TGTGCCTGGAGTCCGGGACAGGGGGCCTTTCAGCCCCAGCATTTT. Translating gives CAWSPGQGAFQPQHF.

The chain carries TRBV14 and TRBJ2-7, with TRBD2 matching over 9 bases. Germline lookup yields CDR1 SGHDN and CDR2 FVKESK. The CDR3 runs 18 residues. V lost 1 base and J lost 0; bases outside the gene matches: 10. The CDR3 is CASSQGLLSGRPSYEQYF. The CDR3 DNA reads TGTGCCAGCAGCCAAGGCCTGCTAAGCGGGAGGCCCTCCTACGAGCAGTACTTC.

The chain couples TRBV5-6 to TRBJ1-3; 7 bases match TRBD1. CDR1 SGHDT and CDR2 YYEEEE come from the germline V gene. V shed 3 bases, J shed 0 bases, and the junction held 6 bases outside the gene matches. This CDR3 is built from 16 residues. Written as DNA, the CDR3 is TGTGCCAGCAGCTGGGGCAGGGGGATCTCTGGAAACACCATATATTTT. This encodes CASSWGRGISGNTIYF. Looking up the rest from reference TRBV5-6 and TRBJ1-3 gives the full variable domain: DAGVTQSPTHLIKTRGQQVTLRCSPKSGHDTVSWYQQALGQGPQFIFQYYEEEERQRGNFPDRFSGHQFPNYSSELNVNALLLGDSALYLCASSWGRGISGNTIYFGEGSWLTVV.

The V and J genes are TRBV30 and TRBJ2-5; perhaps TRBD2 as D (7 bases). V lost 2 bases, J lost 5 bases, and 12 bases lay in between. This CDR3 is built from 13 residues. Per the germline V gene, CDR1 is GTSNPN and CDR2 is SVGIG (reference sequence). The CDR3 is CAWSRGGEETQYF. In nucleotides, the CDR3 is TGTGCCTGGAGTCGCGGGGGCGAGGAGACCCAGTACTTC.

J is TRBJ2-7 and V is TRBV7-8, with D tentatively TRBD1 (6 bases). Trimming pared 5 bases from V and 3 bases from J, leaving 11 bases between. Looked up from germline, CDR1 is SGHVS and CDR2 is FQNEAQ. The CDR3 is 13 residues long. In DNA, the CDR3 is TGTGCCAGCAGCACACAGGGTTACTACGAGCAGTACTTC. Its protein is CASSTQGYYEQYF. Complete variable domain (other parts from reference TRBV7-8 and TRBJ2-7): GAGVSQSPRYKVAKRGQDVALRCDPISGHVSLFWYQQALGQGPEFLTYFQNEAQLDKSGLPSDRFFAERPEGSVSTLKIQRTQQEDSAVYLCASSTQGYYEQYFGPGTRLTVT.

This clone was seen only a few times. The rearrangement links TRBV7-9 to TRBJ1-6, with a weak D call TRBD1 (5 bases). Trimming cost V 3 bases and J 5 bases, with 8 bases left between them. Germline V lookup: CDR1 SEHNR, CDR2 FQNEAQ (reference sequence). CDR3 size: 14 residues. CDR3: CASSFGGDNSPLHF. CDR3 DNA: TGTGCCAGCAGCTTTGGAGGGGATAATTCACCCCTCCACTTT. Based on the CDR3 plus reference TRBV7-9 and TRBJ1-6, the full variable domain is DTGVSQNPRHKITKRGQNVTFRCDPISEHNRLYWYRQTLGQGPEFLTYFQNEAQLEKSRLLSDRFSAERPKGSFSTLEIQRTEQGDSAMYLCASSFGGDNSPLHFGNGTRLTVT.

CDR3 loop: CASSVQVAGTEQFF. The CDR3 region has the DNA TGTGCCAGCAGCGTACAGGTAGCGGGTACCGAGCAGTTCTTC. The chain couples TRBV9 to TRBJ2-1, with 7 nucleotides matching TRBD2. Trimming cost V 1 base and J 10 bases; bases outside gene matches: 8. CDR3 length: 14 residues. Germline V gene data show CDR1 as SGDLS and CDR2 as YYNGEE.

V gene TRBV30 combines with J gene TRBJ1-6; no reliable D call. Trimming left V 4 bases short and J 7 bases short, with 26 bases between. The germline V gene has CDR1 GTSNPN and CDR2 SVGIG (reference sequence). CDR3 length equals 18 residues. This CDR3 reads CAWMPQEGRRWENSPLHF. CDR3 nucleotides: TGTGCCTGGATGCCCCAAGAAGGAAGGCGCTGGGAGAATTCACCCCTCCACTTT.

The V and J genes are TRBV27 and TRBJ2-7; TRBD2 matches at 8 bases. Germline V gene sequence: CDR1 MNHEY, CDR2 SMNVEV (reference sequence). The J segment lost 6 bases and the V segment lost 6 bases, leaving 16 bases of the junction unmatched. This CDR3 contains 16 residues. The CDR3, as DNA: TGTGCCAGCAGCCCCTCCGGGCTAGCGGGTAGCGCCGAGCAGTACTTC. This sequence encodes CASSPSGLAGSAEQYF.

This clone was detected only once. This sequence joins TRBV18 and TRBJ2-1, with 13 positions matching TRBD2. The germline CDR1 and CDR2 sequences are KGHSH and LQKENI. With V trimmed by 3 bases and J by 7 bases, 9 bases remained unmatched. The CDR3 contains 17 residues. The CDR3 protein is CASSPYIGTSGENEQFF. CDR3 nucleotide sequence: TGTGCCAGCTCACCGTACATAGGGACTAGCGGGGAAAATGAGCAGTTCTTC. Looking up the rest from reference TRBV18 and TRBJ2-1 gives the full variable domain: NAGVMQNPRHLVRRRGQEARLRCSPMKGHSHVYWYRQLPEEGLKFMVYLQKENIIDESGMPKERFSAEFPKEGPSILRIQQVVRGDSAAYFCASSPYIGTSGENEQFFGPGTRLTVL.

The chain employs TRBV5-1 and TRBJ1-1; 7 bases agree with TRBD1. The CDR3 spans 14 residues. The V and J ends lost 4 bases and 0 bases, in that order; junction bases with no gene match: 3. Germline V gives CDR1 SGHRS, CDR2 YFSETQ. The CDR3: CASSQDRMNTEAFF. As DNA, the CDR3 is TGCGCCAGCAGCCAGGACAGGATGAACACTGAAGCTTTCTTT.

The CDR3 loop is CASSRRDRGINEQFF. The CDR3 DNA follows: TGTGCCAGCAGTCGCCGGGACAGGGGTATCAATGAGCAGTTCTTC. The chain is built from TRBV27 and TRBJ2-1, with TRBD1 matching 10 bases. Germline lookup yields CDR1 MNHEY and CDR2 SMNVEV (reference sequence). The ends lost 5 bases at V and 6 bases at J; junction bases unmatched: 7. The CDR3 length is 15 residues.

CDR3 DNA: TGTGCCAGCAGTTCGGGACAGGGGTCCCATGGCTACACCTTC. Its protein is CASSSGQGSHGYTF. This sequence joins TRBV2 and TRBJ1-2; 10 bases fit TRBD1. The V and J ends lost 5 bases and 6 bases, in that order; junction bases with no gene match: 6. This CDR3 has 14 amino acids. The germline gives CDR1 SNHLY, CDR2 FYNNEI. Full variable domain (missing parts from reference TRBV2 and TRBJ1-2): EPEVTQTPSHQVTQMGQEVILRCVPISNHLYFYWYRQILGQKVEFLVSFYNNEISEKSEIFDDQFSVERPDGSNFTLKIRSTKLEDSAMYFCASSSGQGSHGYTFGSGTRLTVV.

The V and J genes are TRBV9 and TRBJ1-2, with 7 bases fitting TRBD1. The V segment lost 1 base and the J segment 4 bases; nucleotides outside the gene matches: 4. Per germline, CDR1 SGDLS and CDR2 YYNGEE. CDR3 length equals 14 residues. This chain's CDR3 is CASSVQQGTYGYTF. Written as DNA, the CDR3 is TGTGCCAGCAGCGTACAACAGGGGACCTATGGCTACACCTTC.

The rearrangement joins TRBV5-4 to TRBJ2-5; 7 bases align to TRBD1. Germline V CDR1 and CDR2: SGHNT, YYREEE (reference sequence). With 0 bases clipped from V and 3 bases from J, the junction kept 5 bases outside the gene matches. This CDR3 comprises 15 residues. CDR3: CASSLGPGQKETQYF. The DNA of the CDR3 is TGTGCCAGCAGCTTGGGGCCGGGACAGAAAGAGACCCAGTACTTC.

A remark on this clone: A read error may explain this, as a much larger clone is one base away. The V gene is TRBV2, the J gene TRBJ2-7; 7 positions agree with TRBD1. Germline assignment: CDR1 SNHLY and CDR2 FYNNEI. The CDR3 is 12 amino acids. With V trimmed by 6 bases and J by 3 bases, 2 bases remained unmatched. The CDR3 nucleotides are TGTGCCAGCAGCGGGGACAGCTACGAGCAGTACTTC. Protein product: CASSGDSYEQYF.

V usage is TRBV15 and J usage is TRBJ1-5; D gene unclear. CDR1 is LNHNV, CDR2 YYDKDF, per germline (reference sequence). The CDR3 spans 13 residues. Trimming cost V 6 bases and J 3 bases, with 9 bases left between them. The CDR3 loop reads CATSWASNQPQHF. CDR3 DNA sequence: TGTGCCACCAGTTGGGCCTCCAATCAGCCCCAGCATTTT.

The chain combines TRBV3-1 (or the pseudogene TRBV3-2) with TRBJ1-2; 8 bases line up with TRBD1. CDR3 length: 12 amino acids. Germline V gene lookup returns CDR1 LGHDT and CDR2 YNNKEL (reference sequence). Trimming cost V 6 bases and J 5 bases; bases outside gene matches: 2. The CDR3 spells CASSRQGYGYTF. In DNA, the CDR3 is TGTGCCAGCAGTAGACAGGGGTATGGCTACACCTTC.

The chain links TRBV28 to TRBJ2-7; D might be TRBD1 (7 bases). Germline loops: CDR1 MDHEN, CDR2 SYDVKM. The CDR3 covers 14 residues. The ends were cut back, 6 bases at V and 7 bases at J, with 19 bases in the middle. CDR3 DNA sequence: TGTGCCAGCAGCTACCAGGGGGGACGGGGGGAGCAGTACTTC. This gives the protein CASSYQGGRGEQYF.

This clone was observed a handful of times. The chain couples TRBV7-2 to TRBJ2-2; the D gene is possibly TRBD1 (6 bases). Germline CDR1 and CDR2: SGHTA and FQGNSA. Trimming cost V 3 bases and J 7 bases, with 9 bases left between them. The CDR3 loop spans 13 amino acids. The chain's CDR3 is CASSFLGGGELFF. The CDR3 nucleotides are TGTGCCAGCAGCTTTTTAGGGGGCGGGGAGCTGTTTTTT.

This clone is a singleton in its sample. Relative to the germline gene, one junction end is altered; a read error may explain this. The J gene is TRBJ2-7, the V gene TRBV7-9, with D maybe TRBD1 (6 bases). This CDR3 contains 15 residues. Germline V CDR1 and CDR2: SEHNR, FQNEAQ (reference sequence). The CDR3 DNA reads TGTGCCAGCAGCCTAGCCCTGACAGGCAAGGACGAGCAGTACTTC. This gives the protein CASSLALTGKDEQYF.

The chain links TRBV7-2 to TRBJ2-7, with 7 bases that match TRBD2. CDR3 length: 15 amino acids. The germline V gene has CDR1 SGHTA and CDR2 FQGNSA. The J segment lost 2 bases and the V segment lost 2 bases, leaving 6 bases of the junction unmatched. In DNA, the CDR3 is TGTGCCAGCAGCTTAAAGCGGCTAGCGGCCTACGAGCAGTACTTC. It yields the protein CASSLKRLAAYEQYF. Full variable domain (remainder filled in from reference TRBV7-2 and TRBJ2-7): GAGVSQSPSNKVTEKGKDVELRCDPISGHTALYWYRQSLGQGLEFLIYFQGNSAPDKSGLPSDRFSAERTGGSVSTLTIQRTQQEDSAVYLCASSLKRLAAYEQYFGPGTRLTVT.

This CDR3 reads CASSPGLAAGTGELFF. In DNA, the CDR3 is TGTGCCAGCAGCCCCGGGCTAGCAGCGGGCACCGGGGAGCTGTTTTTT. The rearrangement links TRBV7-9 to TRBJ2-2; TRBD2 might be the D (6 bases). From germline, CDR1 is SEHNR and CDR2 FQNEAQ (reference sequence). The CDR3 loop spans 16 amino acids. Trimming pared 5 bases from V and 4 bases from J, leaving 17 bases between.

The V call is TRBV7-2, the J call TRBJ2-7; maybe TRBD2 (5 bases). The CDR3 totals 14 residues. CDR1 is SGHTA, CDR2 FQGNSA, per germline. Trimming left V 3 bases short and J 6 bases short, with 15 bases between. The CDR3 loop is CASSFPGGPTEQYF. The DNA for the CDR3 is TGTGCCAGCAGCTTCCCTGGAGGACCCACCGAGCAGTACTTC.

V gene TRBV28 combines with J gene TRBJ2-5, with TRBD2 as a possible D gene (5 bases). Germline V gives CDR1 MDHEN, CDR2 SYDVKM. V was clipped by 7 bases and J by 3 bases, with 18 bases between them. The CDR3 consists of 15 residues. As DNA, the CDR3 is TGTGCCAGCATTGGTACCGGGATACAAAAAGAGACCCAGTACTTC. This gives the protein CASIGTGIQKETQYF.

The J gene is TRBJ2-7, the V gene TRBV7-2, with a tentative D call TRBD1 (5 bases). V was shortened by 3 bases and J by 0 bases, with 12 bases between the two germline ends. CDR1 and CDR2 from the germline V gene are SGHTA and FQGNSA. CDR3 size: 15 residues. The CDR3 protein is CASSLGQESSYEQYF. The CDR3, as DNA: TGTGCCAGCAGCTTGGGGCAGGAAAGCTCCTACGAGCAGTACTTC.

The V and J genes are TRBV10-3 and TRBJ1-1; D is possibly TRBD1 (5 bases). Trimming stripped 1 base from V and 0 bases from J, with 9 bases between. From germline, CDR1 is ENHRY and CDR2 SYGVKD. This CDR3 region has 15 residues. CDR3 sequence (DNA): TGTGCCATCAGTGAGTGGCGGACAATGAACACTGAAGCTTTCTTT. This translates into CAISEWRTMNTEAFF.